This T cell receptor beta chain was found in a study of T cell responses to AZD1222 COVID-19 vaccine. Germline V gene data show CDR1 as GTSNPN and CDR2 as SVGIG (reference sequence). V gave up 4 bases and J gave up 8 bases, with 14 bases separating them. CDR3 length: 13 residues. TCRdb's table, derived via immunoSEQ multiplex PCR, lists solely in-frame clones and lacks some. The sample shows under 150,000 clones, 91% of them seen only once. The chain uses TRBV30 and TRBJ1-4, with no clear D. The sequence derives from an adult in good health. The material was peripheral blood, obtained on day 0 of AZD1222 vaccination. The CDR3 protein is CAWMASSREKLFF. CDR3 DNA sequence: TGTGCCTGGATGGCTTCGTCTCGGGAAAAACTGTTTTTT. The full variable domain, its missing parts supplied by reference TRBV30 and TRBJ1-4, is SQTIHQWPATLVQPVGSPLSLECTVEGTSNPNLYWYRQAAGRGLQLLFYSVGIGQISSEVPQNLSASRPQDRQFILSSKKLLLSDSGFYLCAWMASSREKLFFGSGTQLSVL.